This T cell receptor (beta chain) was obtained from a study of shared clonotypes between healthy human individuals. Profiling relied on immunoSEQ multiplex PCR, and the TCRdb table lists in-frame clones only, not all of them. The table lists over a million clones, roughly 97% of them singletons. The V gene's germline CDR1 is LNHDA and CDR2 SQIVND (reference sequence). The CDR3 runs to 14 residues. The V end lost 6 bases, the J end lost 5 bases, and 13 bases lay between the germline ends. This clonotype was obtained from a man aged 30-40 years in good health. The sample taken for sequencing was naive CD4+ T cells sorted from blood. Subset of the sample: CD45RA+ positively selected. This sequence joins TRBV19 and TRBJ2-2; D perhaps matches TRBD2 (5 bases). DNA of the CDR3: TGTGCCAGTAGCCCTAGTACGGGGACCGGGGAGCTGTTTTTT. Encoded protein: CASSPSTGTGELFF.